Sequencing of this T cell receptor (beta chain) was carried out in a study of patients and donors after allogeneic stem cell transplantation. V dropped 6 bases and J dropped 7; count of bases not matched to a gene: 10. The CDR3 spans 15 residues. TCRdb itself ran the RT-PCR reads through MiXCR, one entry per CDR3 protein. The profile shows about 960,000 distinct CDR3 sequences, approximately 19% of them singletons. This TCR derives from a human donor who was either an allogeneic HSCT recipient or a stem cell or donor lymphocyte infusion donor (not recorded which). It is not recorded whose cells these are; they may come from a transplant donor. V and J are TRBV12-3 or TRBV12-4 and TRBJ2-1; TRBD1 matches at 9 bases. The sequenced material came from blood, either unsorted or a sorted T cell fraction (not recorded which). The CDR3 region is CASSQLQGAGNEQFF. The CDR3 DNA reads TGTGCCAGCAGCCAACTACAGGGGGCGGGTAATGAGCAGTTCTTC.